This paragraph covers one T cell receptor beta chain sequence. The entry originates in a study of blood T cell repertoires in COVID-19. Overall study context: The cDNA or gDNA used as material had been derived from T cells, B-cell-depleted T cells, or PBMCs.

Method: immunoSEQ multiplex PCR; TCRdb's copy keeps in-frame clones and lacks some. The repertoire includes around 300,000 clones, just over 85% of them detected once, and approximately 3% sits in the top ten. Trimming at V came to 4 bases and at J to 0 bases, leaving 5 bases not matched to a gene. Germline V gene data show CDR1 as KGHSH and CDR2 as LQKENI. CDR3 length: 15 residues. The chain has TRBV18 and TRBJ1-2; TRBD1 aligns across 7 bases. This sequence originates from a woman in her thirties with active or convalescent COVID-19. What was sequenced was peripheral blood. The CDR3 here is CASSLTGTANYGYTF. The CDR3 nucleotides read TGTGCCAGCTCACTAACCGGGACAGCTAACTATGGCTACACCTTC.